The present T cell receptor (beta chain) was sequenced within a study of metastatic and nonmetastatic thyroid tumors (dated by TCRdb to 2020 to 2022). Context from the whole study: For patients with malignant and with benign thyroid disease, the researchers compared repertoires between peripheral blood samples and tumor or nodule tissue samples.

Comment on this clone: Its antigen is not yet known. The record has no base qualities; no much larger clone is one base away.

Library preparation was by PCR. Sequencing was carried out with an Illumina HiSeq 4000. High-throughput sequencing was used to profile the TCR beta-chain CDR3 region of every patient. Turning to the authors' computational methods: Drawing on CDR3 differences between clinicopathological groups, the researchers built a classifier meant to tell apart patients with distant-metastatic papillary thyroid cancer. Repertoire diversity was assessed with the Shannon index, and tumor-blood repertoire similarity with the Morisita-Horn index. TCRdb redid the processing of the public reads, applying fastp at Q25 and MiXCR, and retained in-frame beta chains. The V and J calls here are based on TCRdb, not the publication. The sample table holds over 50,000 clones, of which 25% to 35% were seen once. The leading ten clones occupy around 15% of the sample. No treatment had been received by any patient before thyroid surgery. Patient clinical samples collected from about 2012 to 2019 were retrospectively analysed using T-cell receptor beta sequencing.

The investigation overall reported the following: In both blood and tumor samples, TCR beta diversity was reported to be significantly higher in malignant tumors than in benign nodules.

The CDR3 contains 16 residues, cysteine and phenylalanine counted. The only DNA kept is the CDR3, 48 bases in frame from the first base. Trimming at the junction amounts to 0 bases on V and 13 bases on J, and the germline ends lie 20 bases apart. The germline V gene sets CDR1 to SGHRS and CDR2 to YFSETQ. Sequencing input: blood. The chain is made from TRBV5-1 and TRBJ1-6; 6 matching bases give a weak D call of TRBD1. The TCR originated in a female donor with papillary thyroid cancer or a benign thyroid nodule (not recorded which). Some clones in this sample may be carry-over from other donors' samples. The DNA reads TGCGCCAGCAGCTTGGCCTCGGTACAGGGTTCCCCCCCCCTCCACTTT. The resulting protein is CASSLASVQGSPPLHF.